Here is one T cell receptor (beta chain) with its context. Its target is unknown. The CDR3 length is 12 residues. Trimming took 6 bases from V and 9 from J, leaving 14 bases between them. TCRdb re-derived calls from the 5' RACE reads in MiXCR, one entry per CDR3 protein. The sample includes 650,000 to 800,000 distinct CDR3 sequences, 8.6% seen only once; the top ten take about 0.98%. The record originates from a study of identical twins. Overall study results and limits: Twins showed weaker excess sharing in their beta out-of-frame sequences.

This same sample was also taken into another study, of yellow fever vaccine responses in identical twins.

The specimen was PBMCs. This TCR was sampled from a woman aged 18-29 years in good health. This chain uses TRBV12-3 or TRBV12-4 with TRBJ2-5, with D perhaps matching TRBD2 (6 bases). The CDR3: CASSLSGLAQYF. For the CDR3, the DNA is TGTGCCAGCAGCCTTAGCGGCTTGGCCCAGTACTTC.